Following are 4 T cell receptor beta chains from one sample sequenced in a study of cytomegalovirus exposure and HLA in healthy donors. Profiled with immunoSEQ multiplex PCR; TCRdb holds only in-frame clones, not every one. Counted here are some 150,000 clones, approximately 91% occurring once; the ten biggest clones make up around 3.2%. Sample: PBMCs. These receptors all stem from a woman younger than 30 in good health and CMV-seropositive.

The chain carries TRBV7-2 and TRBJ2-1, with 10 bases identical to TRBD2. The CDR3 is 14 amino acids. CDR1 SGHTA and CDR2 FQGNSA come from the germline V gene. V shed 7 bases, J shed 5 bases, and the junction held 5 bases outside the gene matches. The CDR3 sequence: CASKLGLADNEQFF. The CDR3 DNA is TGTGCCAGCAAGCTTGGACTAGCGGACAATGAGCAGTTCTTC.

The V and J genes are TRBV13 and TRBJ1-1; TRBD1 is a possible D gene (6 bases). The CDR3 runs to 15 residues. V shed 4 bases and J shed 3 bases, with 15 bases lying between them. Germline V gene lookup returns CDR1 PRHDT and CDR2 FYEKMQ (reference sequence). CDR3 nucleotide sequence: TGTGCCAGCAGCTCAGTGGGGGGGGCTGACACTGAAGCTTTCTTT. Protein: CASSSVGGADTEAFF.

The chain employs TRBV10-3 and TRBJ2-3; D is perhaps TRBD2 (5 bases). There are 15 residues in the CDR3. Germline-derived CDR1 and CDR2 are ENHRY and SYGVKD. Trimming took off 0 bases at V and 4 bases at J, with 11 bases between the two ends. CDR3 DNA sequence: TGTGCCATCAGTGAGTCGATTGGGCGGGCAGATACGCAGTATTTT. The encoded protein is CAISESIGRADTQYF.

The genes are TRBV7-9 and TRBJ1-1; D is perhaps TRBD1 (6 bases). The length of the CDR3 is 14 residues. The germline V and J ends were trimmed by 5 bases and 1 base, with 11 bases remaining between them. Germline V gives CDR1 SEHNR, CDR2 FQNEAQ (reference sequence). CDR3 nucleotides: TGTGCCAGCAGCCAAACAGGGCGGAACACTGAAGCTTTCTTT. It yields the protein CASSQTGRNTEAFF.